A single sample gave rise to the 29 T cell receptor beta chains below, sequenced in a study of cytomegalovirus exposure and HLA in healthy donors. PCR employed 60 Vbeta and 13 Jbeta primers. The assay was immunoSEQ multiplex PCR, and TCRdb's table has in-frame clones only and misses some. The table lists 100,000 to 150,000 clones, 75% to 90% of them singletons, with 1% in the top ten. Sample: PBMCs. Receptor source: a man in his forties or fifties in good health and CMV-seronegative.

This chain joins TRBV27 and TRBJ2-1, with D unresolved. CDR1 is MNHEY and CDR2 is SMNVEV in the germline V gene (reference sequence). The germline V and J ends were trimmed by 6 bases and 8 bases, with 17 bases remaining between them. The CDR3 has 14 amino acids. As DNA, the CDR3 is TGTGCCAGCAGCCCTTTTGTCTCTAGTGATGAGCAGTTCTTC. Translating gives CASSPFVSSDEQFF.

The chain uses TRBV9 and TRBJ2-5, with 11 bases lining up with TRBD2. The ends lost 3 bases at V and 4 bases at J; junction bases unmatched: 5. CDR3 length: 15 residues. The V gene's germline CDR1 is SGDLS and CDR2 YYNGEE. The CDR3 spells CASSDTSGRVETQYF. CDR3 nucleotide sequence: TGTGCCAGCAGCGACACTAGCGGGAGAGTAGAGACCCAGTACTTC. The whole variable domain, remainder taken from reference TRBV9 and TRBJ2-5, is DSGVTQTPKHLITATGQRVTLRCSPRSGDLSVYWYQQSLDQGLQFLIQYYNGEERAKGNILERFSAQQFPDLHSELNLSSLELGDSALYFCASSDTSGRVETQYFGPGTRLLVL.

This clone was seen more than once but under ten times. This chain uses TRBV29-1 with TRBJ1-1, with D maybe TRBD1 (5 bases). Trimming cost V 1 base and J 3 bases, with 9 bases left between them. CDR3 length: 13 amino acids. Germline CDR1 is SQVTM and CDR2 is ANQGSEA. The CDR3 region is CSVEGQTDTEAFF. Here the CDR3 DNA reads TGCAGCGTTGAAGGACAGACGGACACTGAAGCTTTCTTT.

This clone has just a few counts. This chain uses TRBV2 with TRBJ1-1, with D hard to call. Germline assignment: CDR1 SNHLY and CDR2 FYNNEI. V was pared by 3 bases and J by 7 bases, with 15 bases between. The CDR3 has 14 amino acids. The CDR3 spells CASSEVRGGFEAFF. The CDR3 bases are TGTGCCAGCAGTGAGGTCCGAGGAGGGTTTGAAGCTTTCTTT.

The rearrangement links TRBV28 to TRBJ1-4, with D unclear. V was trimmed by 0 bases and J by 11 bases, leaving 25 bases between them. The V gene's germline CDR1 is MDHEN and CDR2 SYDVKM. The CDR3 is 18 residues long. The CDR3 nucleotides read TGTGCCAGCAGTTTATGGGGAGTGAGGGATGGGCGGCGGGAGAAACTGTTTTTT. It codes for CASSLWGVRDGRREKLFF.

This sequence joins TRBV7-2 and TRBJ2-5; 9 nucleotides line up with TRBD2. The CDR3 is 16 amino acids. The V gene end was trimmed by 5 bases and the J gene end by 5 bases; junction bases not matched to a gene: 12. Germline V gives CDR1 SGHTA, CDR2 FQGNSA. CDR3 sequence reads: CASSPSAGGRGETQYF. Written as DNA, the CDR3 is TGTGCCAGCAGCCCATCCGCGGGGGGGCGGGGGGAGACCCAGTACTTC.

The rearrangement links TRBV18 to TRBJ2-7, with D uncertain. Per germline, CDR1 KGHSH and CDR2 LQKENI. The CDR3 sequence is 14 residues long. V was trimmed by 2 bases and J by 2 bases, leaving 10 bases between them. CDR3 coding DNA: TGTGCCAGCTCACCATCTACCCGCCCCTACGAGCAGTACTTC. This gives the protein CASSPSTRPYEQYF. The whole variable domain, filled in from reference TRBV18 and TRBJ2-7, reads NAGVMQNPRHLVRRRGQEARLRCSPMKGHSHVYWYRQLPEEGLKFMVYLQKENIIDESGMPKERFSAEFPKEGPSILRIQQVVRGDSAAYFCASSPSTRPYEQYFGPGTRLTVT.

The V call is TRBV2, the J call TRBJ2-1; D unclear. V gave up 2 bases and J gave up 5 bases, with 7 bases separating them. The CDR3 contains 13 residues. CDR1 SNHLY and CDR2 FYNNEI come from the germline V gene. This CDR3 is CASSELYNNEQFF. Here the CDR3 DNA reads TGTGCCAGCAGTGAACTTTACAACAATGAGCAGTTCTTC.

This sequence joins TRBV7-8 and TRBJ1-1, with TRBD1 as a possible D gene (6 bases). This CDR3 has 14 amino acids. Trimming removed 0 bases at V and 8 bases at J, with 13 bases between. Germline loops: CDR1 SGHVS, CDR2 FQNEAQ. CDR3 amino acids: CASSLAGATGEAFF. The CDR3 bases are TGTGCCAGCAGCTTAGCGGGGGCAACGGGGGAAGCTTTCTTT.

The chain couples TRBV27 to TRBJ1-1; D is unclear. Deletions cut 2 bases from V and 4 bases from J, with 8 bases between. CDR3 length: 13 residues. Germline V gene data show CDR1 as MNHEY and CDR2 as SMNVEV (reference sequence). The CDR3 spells CASSLRAGTEAFF. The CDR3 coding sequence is TGTGCCAGCAGTTTAAGGGCGGGCACTGAAGCTTTCTTT.

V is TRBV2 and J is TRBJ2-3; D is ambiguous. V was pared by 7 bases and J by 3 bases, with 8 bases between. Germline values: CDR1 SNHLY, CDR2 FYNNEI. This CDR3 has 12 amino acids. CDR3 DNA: TGTGCCAGCACGACGGAGACAGATACGCAGTATTTT. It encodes CASTTETDTQYF.

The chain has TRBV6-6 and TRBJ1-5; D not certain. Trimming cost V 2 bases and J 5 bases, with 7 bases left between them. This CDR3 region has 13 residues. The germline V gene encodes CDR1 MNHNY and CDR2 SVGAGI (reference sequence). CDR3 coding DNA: TGTGCCAGCAGTTACAACAACGATCAGCCCCAGCATTTT. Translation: CASSYNNDQPQHF.

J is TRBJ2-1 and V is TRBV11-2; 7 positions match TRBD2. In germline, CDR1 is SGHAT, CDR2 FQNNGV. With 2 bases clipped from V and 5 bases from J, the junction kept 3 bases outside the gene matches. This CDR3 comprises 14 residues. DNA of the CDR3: TGTGCCAGCAGCTTATTGAGCGGGAACAATGAGCAGTTCTTC. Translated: CASSLLSGNNEQFF.

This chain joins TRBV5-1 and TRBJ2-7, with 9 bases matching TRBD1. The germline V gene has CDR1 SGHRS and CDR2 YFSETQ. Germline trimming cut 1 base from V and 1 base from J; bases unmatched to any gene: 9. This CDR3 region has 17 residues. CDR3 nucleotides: TGCGCCAGCAGCTTGACTCCGACCGGGACAGGGTCCTACGAGCAGTACTTC. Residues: CASSLTPTGTGSYEQYF.

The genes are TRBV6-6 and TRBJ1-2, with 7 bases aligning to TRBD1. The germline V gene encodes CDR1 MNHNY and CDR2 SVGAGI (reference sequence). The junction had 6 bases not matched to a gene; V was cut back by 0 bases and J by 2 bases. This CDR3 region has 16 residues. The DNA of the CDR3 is TGTGCCAGCAGTTACTCCGGACAGGCGATAAACTATGGCTACACCTTC. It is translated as CASSYSGQAINYGYTF.

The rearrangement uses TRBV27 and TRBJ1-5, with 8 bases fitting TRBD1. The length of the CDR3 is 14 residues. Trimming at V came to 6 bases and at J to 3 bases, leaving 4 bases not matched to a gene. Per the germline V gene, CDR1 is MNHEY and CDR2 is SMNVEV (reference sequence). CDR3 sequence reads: CASSRQGNNQPQHF. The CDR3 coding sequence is TGTGCCAGCAGCCGACAGGGGAACAATCAGCCCCAGCATTTT.

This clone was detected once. The CDR3 region is CASSPGSRTDSHGYTF. The CDR3 region has the DNA TGTGCCAGCAGCCCCGGTTCCCGGACAGATTCTCATGGCTACACCTTC. J is TRBJ1-2 and V is TRBV5-4, with D possibly TRBD1 on 6 matching bases. V lost 4 bases and J lost 6, with 22 bases in between. The CDR3 is made up of 16 amino acids. Germline CDR1 is SGHNT and CDR2 is YYREEE (reference sequence).

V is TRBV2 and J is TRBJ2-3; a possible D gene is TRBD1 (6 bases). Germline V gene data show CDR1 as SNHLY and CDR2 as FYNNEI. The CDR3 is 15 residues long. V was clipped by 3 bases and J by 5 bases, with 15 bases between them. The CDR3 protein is CASSDRTVAVDTQYF. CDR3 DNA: TGTGCCAGCAGTGATAGGACAGTAGCAGTAGATACGCAGTATTTT.

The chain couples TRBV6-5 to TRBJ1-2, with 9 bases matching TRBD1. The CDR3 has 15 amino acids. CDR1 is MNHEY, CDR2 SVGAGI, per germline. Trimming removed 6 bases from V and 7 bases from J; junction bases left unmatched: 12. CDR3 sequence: CASSLTPDRGSGYTF. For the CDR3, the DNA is TGTGCCAGCAGCCTCACTCCGGACAGGGGTAGTGGCTACACCTTC.

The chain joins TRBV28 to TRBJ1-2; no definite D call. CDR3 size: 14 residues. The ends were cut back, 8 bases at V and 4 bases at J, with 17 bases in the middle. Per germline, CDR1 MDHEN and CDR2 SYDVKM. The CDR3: CASALSKKSYGYTF. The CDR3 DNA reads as TGTGCCAGCGCGCTCTCGAAAAAAAGCTATGGCTACACCTTC.

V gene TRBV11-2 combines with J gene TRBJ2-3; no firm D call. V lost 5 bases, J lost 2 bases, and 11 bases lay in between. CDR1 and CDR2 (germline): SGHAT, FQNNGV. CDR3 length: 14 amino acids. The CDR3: CASSPVWATDTQYF. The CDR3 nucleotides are TGTGCCAGCAGCCCTGTATGGGCCACAGATACGCAGTATTTT.

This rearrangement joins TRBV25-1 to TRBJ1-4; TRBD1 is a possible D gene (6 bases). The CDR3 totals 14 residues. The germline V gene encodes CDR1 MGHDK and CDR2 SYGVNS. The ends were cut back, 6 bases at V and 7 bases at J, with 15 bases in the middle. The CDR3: CASSEPRGGEKLFF. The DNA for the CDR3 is TGTGCCAGCAGCGAACCCAGGGGCGGTGAAAAACTGTTTTTT.

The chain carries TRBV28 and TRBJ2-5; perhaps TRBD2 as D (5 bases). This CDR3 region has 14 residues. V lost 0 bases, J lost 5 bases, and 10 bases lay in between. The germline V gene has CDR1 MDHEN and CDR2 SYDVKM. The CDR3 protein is CASSLWTGSETQYF. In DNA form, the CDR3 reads TGTGCCAGCAGTTTATGGACGGGAAGCGAGACCCAGTACTTC.

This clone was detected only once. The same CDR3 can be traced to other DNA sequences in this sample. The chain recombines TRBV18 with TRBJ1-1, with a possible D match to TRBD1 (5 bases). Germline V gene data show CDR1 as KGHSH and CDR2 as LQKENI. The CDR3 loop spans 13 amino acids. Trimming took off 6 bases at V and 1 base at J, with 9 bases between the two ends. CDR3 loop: CASSPGRNTEAFF. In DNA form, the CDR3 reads TGTGCCAGCTCCCCAGGGAGGAACACTGAAGCTTTCTTT.

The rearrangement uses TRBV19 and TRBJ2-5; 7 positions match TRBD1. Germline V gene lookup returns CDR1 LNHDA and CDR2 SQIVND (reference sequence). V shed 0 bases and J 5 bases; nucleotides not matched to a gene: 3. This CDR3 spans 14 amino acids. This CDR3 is CASSIEQGYETQYF. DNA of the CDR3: TGTGCCAGTAGTATAGAACAGGGGTACGAGACCCAGTACTTC.

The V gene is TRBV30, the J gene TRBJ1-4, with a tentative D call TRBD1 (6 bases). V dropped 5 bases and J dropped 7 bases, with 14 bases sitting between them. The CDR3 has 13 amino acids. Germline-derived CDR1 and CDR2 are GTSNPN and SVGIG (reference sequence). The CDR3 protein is CAWGRGASEKLFF. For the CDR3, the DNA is TGTGCCTGGGGCCGGGGGGCAAGTGAAAAACTGTTTTTT.

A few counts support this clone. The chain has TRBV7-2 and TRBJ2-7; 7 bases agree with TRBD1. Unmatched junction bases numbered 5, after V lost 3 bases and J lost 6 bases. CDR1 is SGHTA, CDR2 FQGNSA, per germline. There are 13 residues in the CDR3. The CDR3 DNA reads TGTGCCAGCAGCTTCAACAGGGGTCTCGAGCAGTACTTC. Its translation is CASSFNRGLEQYF.

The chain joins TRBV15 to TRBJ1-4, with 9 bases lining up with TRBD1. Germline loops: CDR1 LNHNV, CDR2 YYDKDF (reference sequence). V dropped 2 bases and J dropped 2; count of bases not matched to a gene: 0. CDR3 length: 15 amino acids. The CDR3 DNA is TGTGCCACCAGCAGAACAGGGGGCACTAATGAAAAACTGTTTTTT. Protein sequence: CATSRTGGTNEKLFF.

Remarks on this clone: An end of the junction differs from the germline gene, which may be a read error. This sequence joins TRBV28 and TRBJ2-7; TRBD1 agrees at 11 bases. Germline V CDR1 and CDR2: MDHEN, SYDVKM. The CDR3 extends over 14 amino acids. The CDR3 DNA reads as TGTGTCAGCGGGAGGACAGGGGGCGGCTACGAGCAGTACTTC. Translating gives CVSGRTGGGYEQYF.